This TCR beta chain was profiled in a study of CD8 T cells in ankylosing spondylitis. Each CDR3 protein gets one entry after TCRdb re-called the 5' RACE reads with MiXCR. The data contain 300,000 to 350,000 distinct CDR3 sequences, about a fifth of them singletons. The CDR3 loop spans 16 amino acids. Trimming stripped 3 bases from V and 2 bases from J, with 11 bases between. This clonotype was counted between two and nine times. This sequence joins TRBV12-3 or TRBV12-4 and TRBJ2-6; D possibly uses TRBD1 or TRBD2 (5 bases each). The source of this sequence is a female donor with ankylosing spondylitis or in good health (not recorded which). Input material: blood, either unsorted or a sorted T cell fraction (not recorded which). The CDR3 region is CASSFGMGAGANVLTF. The CDR3, as DNA: TGTGCCAGCAGTTTCGGGATGGGGGCTGGGGCCAACGTCCTGACTTTC.